This T cell receptor (beta chain) was identified in a study of STAT5B mutations in CD4+ large granular lymphocyte leukemia. Repertoires were generated with immunoSEQ multiplex PCR, while TCRdb's copy carries only in-frame clones and drops some. The sample contains about 28,000 clones, approximately 79% of which appear only once. Germline CDR1 is MNHEY and CDR2 is SVGAGI. This CDR3 is 11 amino acids long. V was trimmed by 10 bases and J by 2 bases, leaving 9 bases between them. The source material was CD4+ T cells from blood buffy coats. The chain employs TRBV6-5 and TRBJ2-7; D remains ambiguous. The source of this sequence is a human donor in good health. The CDR3 here is CATFSPYEQYF. As DNA, the CDR3 is TGTGCCACCTTTTCCCCCTACGAGCAGTACTTC.